Below are 3 T cell receptor beta chains sequenced from a single sample in a study of response to subunit inactivated influenza vaccine. TCRdb re-analysed the RT-PCR reads in MiXCR, keeping a single row per CDR3 protein. The table shows 500,000 to 600,000 distinct CDR3 sequences, with approximately 15% occurring only once. The sequences come from CD4+ T cells sorted from PBMCs, collected about 24 months after vaccination. All receptors come from a man between 50 and 70 years old who received an inactivated influenza vaccine.

This clonotype was recorded a few times. This chain connects TRBV4-2 to TRBJ2-7, with unresolved D. This CDR3 has 15 amino acids. V gave up 1 base and J gave up 2 bases, with 12 bases separating them. Germline V CDR1 and CDR2: LGHNA, YNFKEQ. The CDR3, as DNA: TGTGCCAGCAGCCAAGGTTCACAGCTAGCCTACGAGCAGTACTTC. Its protein product is CASSQGSQLAYEQYF.

To note about this clonotype: An end of the junction differs from the germline gene, which may be a read error. V usage is TRBV20-1 and J usage is TRBJ2-3; 14 nucleotides align to TRBD2. CDR1 is DFQATT, CDR2 SNEGSKA, per germline (reference sequence). The CDR3 loop spans 17 amino acids. The CDR3 DNA follows: TGCAGTGCTAGAAGGACTAGCGGGGGGCCCGGCACAGATATGCAGTATTTT. Its protein product is CSARRTSGGPGTDMQYF.

This chain joins TRBV6-8 and TRBJ2-1; TRBD2 matches 9 bases. Trimming removed 0 bases from V and 2 bases from J; junction bases left unmatched: 8. The CDR3 runs 18 residues. The germline V gene encodes CDR1 MNHGY and CDR2 SAAAGT. The CDR3 DNA reads TGTGCCAGCAGTTACTCCCCCGGCGGGAGGGCAACCTACAATGAGCAGTTCTTC. Encoded protein: CASSYSPGGRATYNEQFF.